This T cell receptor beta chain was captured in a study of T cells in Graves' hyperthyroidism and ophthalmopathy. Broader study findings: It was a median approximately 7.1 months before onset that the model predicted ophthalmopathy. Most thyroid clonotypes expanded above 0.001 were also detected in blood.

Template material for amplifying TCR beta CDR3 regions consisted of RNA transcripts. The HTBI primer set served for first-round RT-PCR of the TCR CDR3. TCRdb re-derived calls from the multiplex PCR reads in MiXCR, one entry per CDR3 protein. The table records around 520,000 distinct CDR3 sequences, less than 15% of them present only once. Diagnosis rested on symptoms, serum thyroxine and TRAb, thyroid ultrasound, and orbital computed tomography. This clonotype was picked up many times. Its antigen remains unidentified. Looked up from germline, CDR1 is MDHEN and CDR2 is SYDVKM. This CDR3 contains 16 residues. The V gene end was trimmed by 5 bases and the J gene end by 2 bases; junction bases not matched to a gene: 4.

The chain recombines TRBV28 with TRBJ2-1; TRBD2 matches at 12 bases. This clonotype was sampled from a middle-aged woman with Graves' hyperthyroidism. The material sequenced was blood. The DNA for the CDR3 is TGTGCCAGCAGTCTAGCGGGAGGGCCGACCTACAATGAGCAGTTCTTC. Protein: CASSLAGGPTYNEQFF.